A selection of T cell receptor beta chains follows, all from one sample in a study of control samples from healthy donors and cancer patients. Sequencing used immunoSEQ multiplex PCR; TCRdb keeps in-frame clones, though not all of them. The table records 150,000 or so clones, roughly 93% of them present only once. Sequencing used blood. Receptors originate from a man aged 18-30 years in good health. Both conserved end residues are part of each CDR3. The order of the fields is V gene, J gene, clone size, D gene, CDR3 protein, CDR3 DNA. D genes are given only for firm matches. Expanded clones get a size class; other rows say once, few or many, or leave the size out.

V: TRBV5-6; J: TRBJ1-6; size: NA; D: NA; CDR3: CASSPLTGNSPLHF; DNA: TGTGCCAGCAGCCCACTTACAGGGAACTCACCCCTCCACTTT
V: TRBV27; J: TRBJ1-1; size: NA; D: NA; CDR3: CASRDLNTEAFF; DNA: TGTGCCAGCCGGGACCTTAACACTGAAGCTTTCTTT
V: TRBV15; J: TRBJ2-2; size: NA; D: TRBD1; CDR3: CATSRRDRDTGELFF; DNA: TGTGCCACCAGCAGGAGGGACAGGGACACCGGGGAGCTGTTTTTT
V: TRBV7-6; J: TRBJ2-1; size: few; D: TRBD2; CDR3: CASSLAPLTSGSINEQFF; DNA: TGTGCCAGCAGCTTAGCTCCCCTGACTAGCGGGAGTATCAATGAGCAGTTCTTC
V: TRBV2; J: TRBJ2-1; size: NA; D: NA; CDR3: CASSYTENEQFF; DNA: TGTGCCAGCAGTTACACCGAGAATGAGCAGTTCTTC
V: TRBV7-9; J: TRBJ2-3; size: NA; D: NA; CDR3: CASSFSTDTQYF; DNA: TGTGCCAGCAGCTTTAGCACAGATACGCAGTATTTT
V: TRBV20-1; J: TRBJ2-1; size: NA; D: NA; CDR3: CSAFYNEQFF; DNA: TGCAGTGCTTTTTACAATGAGCAGTTCTTC
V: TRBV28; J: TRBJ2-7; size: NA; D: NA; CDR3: CASSLGSDSYEQYF; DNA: TGTGCCAGCAGTTTAGGGTCAGATTCCTACGAGCAGTACTTT
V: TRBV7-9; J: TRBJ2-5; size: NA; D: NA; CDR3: CASSSEGYGSQYF; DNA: TGTGCCAGCAGCTCCGAGGGTTATGGCTCCCAGTACTTC
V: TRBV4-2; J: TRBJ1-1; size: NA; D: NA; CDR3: CASSQDLRGAEAFF; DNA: TGTGCCAGCAGCCAAGATTTAAGGGGAGCTGAAGCTTTCTTT
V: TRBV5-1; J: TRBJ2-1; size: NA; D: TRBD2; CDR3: CASSFILAGGQIDEQFF; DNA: TGCGCCAGCAGCTTTATTCTAGCGGGAGGGCAGATCGATGAGCAGTTCTTC
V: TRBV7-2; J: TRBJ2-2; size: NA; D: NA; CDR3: CASSPLGGLNTGELFF; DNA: TGTGCCAGCAGCCCCCTTGGGGGTCTTAACACCGGGGAGCTGTTTTTT
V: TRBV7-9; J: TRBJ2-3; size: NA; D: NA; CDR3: CASSLDGAGAPSTDTQYF; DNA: TGTGCCAGCAGCTTAGACGGGGCGGGTGCTCCTAGCACAGATACGCAGTATTTT
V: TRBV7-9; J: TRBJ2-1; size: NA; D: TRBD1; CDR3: CASSPNYRGDEQFF; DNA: TGTGCCAGCAGCCCCAACTACAGGGGCGATGAGCAGTTCTTC
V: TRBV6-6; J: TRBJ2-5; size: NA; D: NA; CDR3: CASRGRGPQETQYF; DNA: TGTGCCAGCAGAGGGCGGGGGCCCCAAGAGACCCAGTACTTC
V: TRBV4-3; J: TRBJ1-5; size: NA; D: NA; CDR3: CASSQDPDQPQHF; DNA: TGCGCCAGCAGCCAAGATCCGGATCAGCCCCAGCATTTT
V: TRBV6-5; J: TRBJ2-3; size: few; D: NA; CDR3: CASSYSAGNTQYF; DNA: TGTGCCAGCAGTTACTCAGCTGGAAATACGCAGTATTTT
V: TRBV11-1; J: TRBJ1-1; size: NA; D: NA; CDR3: CASSLPGFTEAFF; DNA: TGTGCCAGCAGCTTACCAGGGTTCACTGAAGCTTTCTTT
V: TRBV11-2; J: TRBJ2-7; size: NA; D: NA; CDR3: CASTFPFRYEQYF; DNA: TGTGCCAGCACATTTCCGTTTCGCTACGAGCAGTACTTC
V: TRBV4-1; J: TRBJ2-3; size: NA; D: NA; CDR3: CASSPRVTDTQYF; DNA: TGCGCCAGCAGCCCACGAGTCACAGATACGCAGTATTTT
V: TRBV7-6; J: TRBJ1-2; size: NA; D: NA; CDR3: CASSLGVGEGYGYTF; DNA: TGTGCCAGCAGCTTAGGGGTAGGGGAAGGGTATGGCTACACCTTC
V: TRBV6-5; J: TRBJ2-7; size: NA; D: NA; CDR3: CASSFQGFPYEQYF; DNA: TGTGCCAGCAGTTTTCAGGGTTTCCCCTACGAGCAGTACTTC
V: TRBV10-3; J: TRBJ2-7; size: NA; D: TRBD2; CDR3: CAISATSGRLYEQYF; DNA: TGTGCCATCAGTGCGACTAGCGGGAGGCTCTACGAGCAGTACTTC
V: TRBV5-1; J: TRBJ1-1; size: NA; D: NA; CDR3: CASSFSLSWDTEAFF; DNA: TGCGCCAGCAGCTTTTCTCTTTCTTGGGACACTGAAGCTTTCTTT
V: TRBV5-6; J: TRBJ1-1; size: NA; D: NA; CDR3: CASSLGNRVVAFF; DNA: TGTGCCAGCAGCTTGGGTAACCGCGTCGTAGCTTTCTTT
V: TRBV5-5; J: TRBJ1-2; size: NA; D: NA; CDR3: CASSLRGDNYGYTF; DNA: TGTGCCAGCAGCTTGCGCGGTGATAACTATGGCTACACCTTC
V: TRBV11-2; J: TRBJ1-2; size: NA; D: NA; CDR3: CASSPQGRRGYTF; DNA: TGTGCCAGCAGCCCCCAGGGGAGACGTGGCTACACCTTC
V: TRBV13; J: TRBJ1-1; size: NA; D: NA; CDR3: CASSLGKNTEAFF; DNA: TGTGCCAGCAGCTTGGGGAAGAACACTGAAGCTTTCTTT
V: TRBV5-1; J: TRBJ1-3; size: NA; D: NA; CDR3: CASSLGPPASGNTTYF; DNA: TGCGCCAGCAGCTTGGGTCCGCCGGCCTCTGGAAACACCACATATTTT